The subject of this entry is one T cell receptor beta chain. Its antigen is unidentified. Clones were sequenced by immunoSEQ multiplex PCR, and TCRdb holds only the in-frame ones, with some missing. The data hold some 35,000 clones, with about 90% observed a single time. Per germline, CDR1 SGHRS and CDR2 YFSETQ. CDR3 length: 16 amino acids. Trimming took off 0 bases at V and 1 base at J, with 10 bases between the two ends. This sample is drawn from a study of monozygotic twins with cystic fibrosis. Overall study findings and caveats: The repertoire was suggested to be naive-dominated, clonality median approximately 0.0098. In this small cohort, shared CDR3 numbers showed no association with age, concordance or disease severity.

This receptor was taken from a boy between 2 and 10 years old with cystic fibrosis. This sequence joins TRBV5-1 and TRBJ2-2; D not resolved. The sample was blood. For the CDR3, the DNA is TGCGCCAGCAGCTTGGAGTCTGCGCTGAACACCGGGGAGCTGTTTTTT. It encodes CASSLESALNTGELFF. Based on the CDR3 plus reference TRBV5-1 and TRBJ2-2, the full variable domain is KAGVTQTPRYLIKTRGQQVTLSCSPISGHRSVSWYQQTPGQGLQFLFEYFSETQRNKGNFPGRFSGRQFSNSRSEMNVSTLELGDSALYLCASSLESALNTGELFFGEGSRLTVL.